Presented here are 28 T cell receptor beta chains from one specimen sequenced in a study of T cell responses to AZD1222 COVID-19 vaccine. Assay used: immunoSEQ multiplex PCR; TCRdb lists only in-frame clones, some missing. The sample has around 140,000 clones; just over 90% are singletons. The source material was peripheral blood, sampled 28 days after the second AZD1222 dose. These receptors came from an adult who received the AZD1222 COVID-19 vaccine.

The V gene is TRBV7-3, the J gene TRBJ1-2, with D possibly matching TRBD1 (6 bases). The V end was cut by 1 base, the J end by 3 bases, with 6 bases between. Germline V gene lookup returns CDR1 SGHTA and CDR2 FQGTGA. The CDR3 loop spans 13 amino acids. CDR3 residues: CASSLNRDYGYTF. CDR3 DNA sequence: TGTGCCAGCAGCTTAAACAGGGACTATGGCTACACCTTC.

This clone was counted at least ten times. V usage is TRBV15 and J usage is TRBJ2-6; tentatively, D is TRBD1 or TRBD2 (5 bases each). The CDR3 is 16 amino acids. V dropped 0 bases and J dropped 4 bases, with 10 bases sitting between them. The V gene's germline CDR1 is LNHNV and CDR2 YYDKDF (reference sequence). The chain's CDR3 is CATSRDFGTGANVLTF. The CDR3 bases are TGTGCCACCAGCAGAGATTTCGGGACCGGGGCCAACGTCCTGACTTTC. The entire variable domain, with the rest obtained from reference TRBV15 and TRBJ2-6, is as follows: DAMVIQNPRYQVTQFGKPVTLSCSQTLNHNVMYWYQQKSSQAPKLLFHYYDKDFNNEADTPDNFQSRRPNTSFCFLDIRSPGLGDTAMYLCATSRDFGTGANVLTFGAGSRLTVL.

The V and J genes are TRBV6-5 and TRBJ2-1; tentatively, D is TRBD1 (6 bases). This CDR3 has 16 amino acids. Trimming shortened V by 0 bases and J by 2 bases, and 11 bases separated the two germline ends. Germline V gene sequence: CDR1 MNHEY, CDR2 SVGAGI. The CDR3 DNA reads as TGTGCCAGCAGTTACTCGGTGGGACACACCTACAATGAGCAGTTCTTC. Translating it yields CASSYSVGHTYNEQFF.

Written as DNA, the CDR3 is TGTGCCAGCAGTCCCAACAAGGCGGAAGCTTTCTTT. Protein product: CASSPNKAEAFF. This rearrangement joins TRBV12-3 or TRBV12-4 to TRBJ1-1; D uncertain. V was shortened by 5 bases and J by 8 bases, with 12 bases between the two germline ends. This CDR3 has 12 amino acids.

The rearrangement joins TRBV12-3 or TRBV12-4 to TRBJ1-5; 7 nucleotides match TRBD1. The CDR3 is 13 residues long. The J segment lost 6 bases and the V segment lost 6 bases, leaving 5 bases of the junction unmatched. The DNA for the CDR3 is TGTGCCAGCAGATCCAGGGGGAGTCAGCCCCAGCATTTT. It yields the protein CASRSRGSQPQHF.

The chain joins TRBV2 to TRBJ1-5, with TRBD1 as a possible D gene (5 bases). The CDR3 extends over 14 amino acids. V lost 7 bases to trimming and J lost 0 bases, with 10 bases between them. Per the germline V gene, CDR1 is SNHLY and CDR2 is FYNNEI. The CDR3 region is CASNPGYSNQPQHF. Here the CDR3 DNA reads TGTGCCAGCAACCCAGGGTATAGCAATCAGCCCCAGCATTTT. Using reference TRBV2 and TRBJ1-5 for the parts outside the CDR3, the full variable domain is EPEVTQTPSHQVTQMGQEVILRCVPISNHLYFYWYRQILGQKVEFLVSFYNNEISEKSEIFDDQFSVERPDGSNFTLKIRSTKLEDSAMYFCASNPGYSNQPQHFGDGTRLSIL.

The chain combines TRBV4-1 with TRBJ2-5; D possibly uses TRBD1 or TRBD2 (5 bases each). Germline V gene data show CDR1 as MGHRA and CDR2 as YSYEKL. The V end lost 1 base, the J end lost 5 bases, and 14 bases lay between the germline ends. This CDR3 region has 15 residues. CDR3: CASSQVQGEGETQYF. The CDR3 DNA reads as TGCGCCAGCAGCCAAGTTCAGGGAGAAGGGGAGACCCAGTACTTC.

Here the CDR3 DNA reads TGTGCCAGCAGCTCCCCCTATGGTAGCGGGAGGGCCGGCTCCTACAATGAGCAGTTCTTC. This translates into CASSSPYGSGRAGSYNEQFF. This sequence joins TRBV5-5 and TRBJ2-1; 11 bases map to TRBD2. The germline CDR1 and CDR2 sequences are SGHKS and YYEKEE (reference sequence). The CDR3 runs 20 residues. The V gene end was trimmed by 3 bases and the J gene end by 0 bases; junction bases not matched to a gene: 14.

The chain recombines TRBV11-3 with TRBJ2-2; D not certain. This CDR3 has 14 amino acids. With 2 bases removed from V and 6 bases from J, the gap between germline ends came to 10 bases. Per the germline V gene, CDR1 is SGHNT and CDR2 is YENEEA. CDR3 residues: CASSLLTNSGELFF. CDR3 nucleotide sequence: TGTGCCAGCAGCTTATTAACAAACTCCGGGGAGCTGTTTTTT.

The genes are TRBV28 and TRBJ2-5, with 9 nucleotides matching TRBD2. CDR1 and CDR2 from the germline V gene are MDHEN and SYDVKM. This CDR3 is built from 13 residues. V dropped 8 bases and J dropped 3; count of bases not matched to a gene: 4. This chain's CDR3 is CASCGGAKETQYF. For the CDR3, the DNA is TGTGCCAGCTGCGGGGGGGCCAAAGAGACCCAGTACTTC.

This chain connects TRBV24-1 to TRBJ2-1, with TRBD2 identical over 14 bases. The CDR3 runs 15 residues. Germline CDR1 is KGHDR and CDR2 is SFDVKD. Losses at the gene ends were 9 bases for V and 9 bases for J; bases not matched to a gene: 9. For the CDR3, the DNA is TGTGCCACCGCTAGGGAGGGGACTAGCGGGAGTGAGCAGTTCTTC. Its translation is CATAREGTSGSEQFF.

V gene TRBV6-5 combines with J gene TRBJ2-2; TRBD2 aligns across 9 bases. The J segment lost 4 bases and the V segment lost 6 bases, leaving 6 bases of the junction unmatched. Germline V gives CDR1 MNHEY, CDR2 SVGAGI. This CDR3 contains 15 residues. CDR3 coding DNA: TGTGCCAGCAGATTAGCGGGAGCGCCCACCGGGGAGCTGTTTTTT. Residues: CASRLAGAPTGELFF.

The chain couples TRBV28 to TRBJ1-2, with 10 bases fitting TRBD1. This CDR3 contains 15 residues. Germline V lookup: CDR1 MDHEN, CDR2 SYDVKM. The V and J ends lost 5 bases and 3 bases, in that order; junction bases with no gene match: 6. The CDR3 reads CASSSRDRGYYGYTF. The CDR3 coding sequence is TGTGCCAGCAGTAGCCGGGACAGGGGTTACTATGGCTACACCTTC.

This sequence joins TRBV7-9 and TRBJ1-2; perhaps TRBD1 as D (5 bases). V was cut by 1 base and J by 2 bases, with 8 bases left in between. CDR1 is SEHNR and CDR2 is FQNEAQ in the germline V gene (reference sequence). This CDR3 comprises 14 residues. In DNA form, the CDR3 reads TGTGCCAGCAGCTTAGAGGGGTTAAACTATGGCTACACCTTC. Its translation: CASSLEGLNYGYTF. Complete variable domain (other parts from reference TRBV7-9 and TRBJ1-2): DTGVSQNPRHKITKRGQNVTFRCDPISEHNRLYWYRQTLGQGPEFLTYFQNEAQLEKSRLLSDRFSAERPKGSFSTLEIQRTEQGDSAMYLCASSLEGLNYGYTFGSGTRLTVV.

In this sample, this clone turned up a few times. V is TRBV27 and J is TRBJ1-1; no clear D. Trimming shortened V by 7 bases and J by 3 bases, and 12 bases separated the two germline ends. The CDR3 runs to 13 residues. Germline CDR1 is MNHEY and CDR2 is SMNVEV (reference sequence). This chain's CDR3 is CASKRGLYTEAFF. CDR3 nucleotide sequence: TGTGCCAGCAAGCGTGGTCTGTACACTGAAGCTTTCTTT.

Only one count was recorded for this clone. This sequence joins TRBV29-1 and TRBJ2-5, with 13 bases that match TRBD2. In germline, CDR1 is SQVTM, CDR2 ANQGSEA. Germline trimming cut 4 bases from V and 5 bases from J; bases unmatched to any gene: 4. The CDR3 consists of 14 residues. The CDR3 is CSVGGLAGIETQYF. CDR3 DNA: TGCAGCGTTGGGGGACTAGCGGGAATTGAGACCCAGTACTTC.

The chain combines TRBV24-1 with TRBJ2-5; D uncertain. V was shortened by 2 bases and J by 5 bases, with 14 bases between the two germline ends. Germline assignment: CDR1 KGHDR and CDR2 SFDVKD. There are 15 residues in the CDR3. The CDR3 loop reads CATSDSRSSGETQYF. The CDR3 coding sequence is TGTGCCACCAGTGATTCCCGTAGTAGTGGGGAGACCCAGTACTTC.

The DNA of the CDR3 is TGTGCCTGGAGCACCACGGGGGAAGCTTTCTTT. Translation: CAWSTTGEAFF. This sequence joins TRBV30 and TRBJ1-1; D call uncertain. The germline V gene encodes CDR1 GTSNPN and CDR2 SVGIG (reference sequence). The CDR3 is 11 amino acids. V lost 3 bases, J lost 8 bases, and 10 bases lay in between.

V gene TRBV7-9 combines with J gene TRBJ2-2; 7 bases are shared with TRBD2. CDR3 length: 16 amino acids. Germline lookup yields CDR1 SEHNR and CDR2 FQNEAQ (reference sequence). V dropped 2 bases and J dropped 12; count of bases not matched to a gene: 15. The CDR3 nucleotides are TGTGCCAGCAGCTTAAGTCTAGCGGTTGCCCCCCAACAGCTGTTTTTT. Protein product: CASSLSLAVAPQQLFF.

This chain connects TRBV29-1 to TRBJ2-4; D might be TRBD1 (5 bases). Germline-derived CDR1 and CDR2 are SQVTM and ANQGSEA. The V end lost 0 bases, the J end lost 0 bases, and 6 bases lay between the germline ends. The CDR3 is 14 residues long. CDR3 protein: CSVEEGLAKNIQYF. The CDR3 DNA reads as TGCAGCGTTGAAGAGGGGCTAGCCAAAAACATTCAGTACTTC.

The chain couples TRBV19 to TRBJ1-1; D not resolved. This CDR3 is built from 13 residues. Germline assignment: CDR1 LNHDA and CDR2 SQIVND (reference sequence). Trimming took off 7 bases at V and 6 bases at J, with 15 bases between the two ends. The CDR3 region has the DNA TGTGCCAGTATTATCGCAGGTCGGGCTGAAGCTTTCTTT. Translation: CASIIAGRAEAFF. Complete variable domain (other parts from reference TRBV19 and TRBJ1-1): DGGITQSPKYLFRKEGQNVTLSCEQNLNHDAMYWYRQDPGQGLRLIYYSQIVNDFQKGDIAEGYSVSREKKESFPLTVTSAQKNPTAFYLCASIIAGRAEAFFGQGTRLTVV.

V and J are TRBV19 and TRBJ2-1; the D gene is possibly TRBD2 (8 bases). Per germline, CDR1 LNHDA and CDR2 SQIVND (reference sequence). V was trimmed by 5 bases and J by 8 bases, leaving 22 bases between them. The CDR3 is 16 amino acids. This CDR3 reads CASSAQPGLGGDEQFF. DNA for the CDR3: TGTGCCAGTAGTGCCCAGCCGGGACTAGGGGGCGATGAGCAGTTCTTC.

V gene TRBV4-1 combines with J gene TRBJ2-7; 10 positions match TRBD1. Germline trimming cut 1 base from V and 5 bases from J; bases unmatched to any gene: 5. Germline V CDR1 and CDR2: MGHRA, YSYEKL. The CDR3 sequence is 15 residues long. The CDR3 region has the DNA TGCGCCAGCAGCCAAGGACAGGGGGCCTTGGACGAGCAGTACTTC. As protein: CASSQGQGALDEQYF.

V is TRBV28 and J is TRBJ1-5, with TRBD1 matching over 7 bases. The V gene end was trimmed by 7 bases and the J gene end by 2 bases; junction bases not matched to a gene: 8. The CDR3 is made up of 15 amino acids. Germline CDR1 and CDR2: MDHEN and SYDVKM. This CDR3 is CASIQQGLGNQPQHF. CDR3 coding DNA: TGTGCCAGCATTCAACAGGGGTTGGGCAATCAGCCCCAGCATTTT.

This chain connects TRBV18 to TRBJ1-2; a weak D match, TRBD1 (5 bases). The CDR3 sequence is 15 residues long. Germline CDR1 reads KGHSH; CDR2 reads LQKENI. With 4 bases removed from V and 0 bases from J, the gap between germline ends came to 12 bases. The CDR3 loop reads CASSRGDGTNYGYTF. The CDR3 coding sequence is TGTGCCAGCTCACGGGGGGACGGAACTAACTATGGCTACACCTTC.

The chain has TRBV7-9 and TRBJ2-2, with D possibly TRBD2 on 6 matching bases. Germline CDR1 and CDR2: SEHNR and FQNEAQ (reference sequence). V dropped 7 bases and J dropped 7 bases, with 13 bases sitting between them. CDR3 length equals 13 residues. The CDR3 loop is CASNRARDGELFF. The CDR3 nucleotides read TGTGCCAGCAACCGGGCGCGGGACGGGGAGCTGTTTTTT.

V gene TRBV5-1 combines with J gene TRBJ2-7; D is perhaps TRBD1 or TRBD2 (5 bases each). Germline V CDR1 and CDR2: SGHRS, YFSETQ. The CDR3 consists of 13 residues. V lost 4 bases and J 0 bases, leaving 8 bases between the germline ends. CDR3 loop: CASSTGPSYEQYF. CDR3 sequence (DNA): TGCGCCAGCAGCACGGGACCCTCCTACGAGCAGTACTTC.

The CDR3 loop is CASSLYSTGELFF. CDR3 bases: TGTGCCAGCAGCTTATATAGCACCGGGGAGCTGTTTTTT. The chain uses TRBV7-3 and TRBJ2-2; D not resolved. The CDR3 totals 13 residues. V lost 2 bases, J lost 4 bases, and 5 bases lay in between. Looked up from germline, CDR1 is SGHTA and CDR2 is FQGTGA. Full variable domain (remainder filled in from reference TRBV7-3 and TRBJ2-2): GAGVSQTPSNKVTEKGKYVELRCDPISGHTALYWYRQSLGQGPEFLIYFQGTGAADDSGLPNDRFFAVRPEGSVSTLKIQRTERGDSAVYLCASSLYSTGELFFGEGSRLTVL.